One sample yielded the 30 T cell receptor beta chains listed below, sequenced in a study of blood T cell repertoires in COVID-19. The method was immunoSEQ multiplex PCR; TCRdb's version includes in-frame clones alone and lacks a portion of them. The data hold 330,000 or so clones, with about nine tenths observed a single time. Sample: peripheral blood. These receptors originate from a man aged 25-45 years with COVID-19, enrolled during active disease.

The V and J genes are TRBV7-2 and TRBJ1-1, with 9 bases aligning to TRBD1. CDR3 length equals 15 residues. The germline gives CDR1 SGHTA, CDR2 FQGNSA. Trimming removed 3 bases from V and 7 bases from J; junction bases left unmatched: 9. CDR3 loop: CASSLGQGGRHEAFF. Here the CDR3 DNA reads TGTGCCAGCAGCTTGGGACAGGGAGGGCGCCATGAAGCTTTCTTT. The variable domain in full, with the rest retrieved from reference TRBV7-2 and TRBJ1-1, is GAGVSQSPSNKVTEKGKDVELRCDPISGHTALYWYRQSLGQGLEFLIYFQGNSAPDKSGLPSDRFSAERTGGSVSTLTIQRTQQEDSAVYLCASSLGQGGRHEAFFGQGTRLTVV.

This chain uses TRBV19 with TRBJ2-7, with 7 bases lining up with TRBD2. The CDR3 runs 13 residues. Per germline, CDR1 LNHDA and CDR2 SQIVND (reference sequence). V lost 10 bases and J lost 5; bases outside the gene matches: 11. In DNA, the CDR3 is TGTGCCACCAGACTAGCTGGGGGAAACGAGCAGTACTTC. It is translated as CATRLAGGNEQYF.

The chain has TRBV30 and TRBJ2-1; D unclear. This CDR3 contains 13 residues. V lost 1 base, J lost 7 bases, and 11 bases lay in between. CDR1 and CDR2 (germline): GTSNPN, SVGIG (reference sequence). This CDR3 is CAWSEGDGNEQFF. The CDR3 DNA reads TGTGCCTGGAGTGAAGGAGACGGGAATGAGCAGTTCTTC.

The gene calls are TRBV2 and TRBJ1-2; D is perhaps TRBD1 (6 bases). The length of the CDR3 is 14 residues. Germline V gene data show CDR1 as SNHLY and CDR2 as FYNNEI. Trimming removed 4 bases at V and 8 bases at J, with 17 bases between. CDR3 in DNA: TGTGCCAGCAGTGTGGGGACACGGTTTCGGGGCTACACCTTC. Translation: CASSVGTRFRGYTF.

The chain has TRBV7-6 and TRBJ2-4; 10 bases match TRBD1. Germline V lookup: CDR1 SGHVS, CDR2 FNYEAQ. V lost 4 bases to trimming and J lost 3 bases; unmatched junction nucleotides: 12. There are 18 residues in the CDR3. CDR3 residues: CASSSQTATGGGKNIQYF. In DNA, the CDR3 is TGTGCCAGCAGCTCACAAACCGCGACAGGGGGCGGCAAAAACATTCAGTACTTC.

The rearrangement links TRBV3-1 (or the pseudogene TRBV3-2) to TRBJ2-5, with D tentatively TRBD1 (6 bases). The CDR3 consists of 16 residues. The V end lost 4 bases, the J end lost 2 bases, and 17 bases lay between the germline ends. Germline V CDR1 and CDR2: LGHDT, YNNKEL (reference sequence). The CDR3 sequence: CASSLIIPDRQETQYF. CDR3 DNA: TGTGCCAGCAGCCTCATAATTCCGGACAGACAAGAGACCCAGTACTTC.

The chain links TRBV2 to TRBJ1-5, with TRBD1 matching over 7 bases. The CDR3 has 13 amino acids. Germline loops: CDR1 SNHLY, CDR2 FYNNEI. V was pared by 6 bases and J by 6 bases, with 5 bases of the junction left unmatched. The CDR3 here is CASSRQGGQPQHF. The CDR3 coding sequence is TGTGCCAGCAGCCGACAGGGTGGTCAGCCCCAGCATTTT.

The chain uses TRBV30 and TRBJ2-7, with 7 positions matching TRBD1. CDR1 is GTSNPN, CDR2 SVGIG, per germline (reference sequence). The CDR3 contains 13 residues. With V trimmed by 2 bases and J by 5 bases, 6 bases remained unmatched. Here the CDR3 DNA reads TGTGCCTGGAGTAAGGACAGGCTCCACGAGCAGTACTTC. Protein sequence: CAWSKDRLHEQYF.

The rearrangement uses TRBV29-1 and TRBJ1-5; 9 bases agree with TRBD1. With 6 bases clipped from V and 6 bases from J, the junction kept 6 bases outside the gene matches. The CDR3 is made up of 13 amino acids. CDR1 SQVTM and CDR2 ANQGSEA come from the germline V gene. CDR3 protein: CSVATGGGQPQHF. In nucleotides, the CDR3 is TGCAGCGTGGCCACAGGGGGCGGTCAGCCCCAGCATTTT.

The chain couples TRBV19 to TRBJ1-1; TRBD1 matches 12 bases. CDR1 and CDR2 from the germline V gene are LNHDA and SQIVND (reference sequence). The CDR3 contains 19 residues. After removal of 5 bases from V and 0 bases from J, the junction contained 13 bases not matched to a gene. CDR3: CASSLLNPGTGGLNTEAFF. In DNA form, the CDR3 reads TGTGCCAGTAGTCTCCTCAATCCTGGGACAGGGGGCCTGAACACTGAAGCTTTCTTT. The full variable domain, completed using reference TRBV19 and TRBJ1-1, is DGGITQSPKYLFRKEGQNVTLSCEQNLNHDAMYWYRQDPGQGLRLIYYSQIVNDFQKGDIAEGYSVSREKKESFPLTVTSAQKNPTAFYLCASSLLNPGTGGLNTEAFFGQGTRLTVV.

J is TRBJ2-3 and V is TRBV7-6; 11 bases agree with TRBD1. The junction had 9 bases not matched to a gene; V was cut back by 5 bases and J by 8 bases. The CDR3 is 15 residues long. Per the germline V gene, CDR1 is SGHVS and CDR2 is FNYEAQ. The CDR3 region is CASSPGTGGIGTQYF. The CDR3 DNA follows: TGTGCCAGCAGCCCCGGGACAGGGGGGATTGGTACGCAGTATTTT.

V usage is TRBV9 and J usage is TRBJ2-7, with 11 bases matching TRBD1. The germline gives CDR1 SGDLS, CDR2 YYNGEE. The CDR3 has 15 amino acids. J was trimmed by 6 bases and V by 0 bases; bases with no gene match: 5. CDR3 sequence: CASSVAGQGGSEQYF. CDR3 bases: TGTGCCAGCAGCGTAGCGGGACAGGGGGGTTCCGAGCAGTACTTC. Full variable domain (rest looked up from reference TRBV9 and TRBJ2-7): DSGVTQTPKHLITATGQRVTLRCSPRSGDLSVYWYQQSLDQGLQFLIQYYNGEERAKGNILERFSAQQFPDLHSELNLSSLELGDSALYFCASSVAGQGGSEQYFGPGTRLTVT.

This clone was picked up a small number of times. This rearrangement joins TRBV15 to TRBJ2-7; D unclear. V was pared by 0 bases and J by 3 bases, with 6 bases between. Looked up from germline, CDR1 is LNHNV and CDR2 is YYDKDF (reference sequence). This CDR3 is 13 amino acids long. The CDR3 nucleotides read TGTGCCACCAGCAGAGAACATTACTACGAGCAGTACTTC. It translates to CATSREHYYEQYF. The full variable domain, completed using reference TRBV15 and TRBJ2-7, is DAMVIQNPRYQVTQFGKPVTLSCSQTLNHNVMYWYQQKSSQAPKLLFHYYDKDFNNEADTPDNFQSRRPNTSFCFLDIRSPGLGDTAMYLCATSREHYYEQYFGPGTRLTVT.

This sequence joins TRBV2 and TRBJ2-1, with 7 bases fitting TRBD1. Germline CDR1 reads SNHLY; CDR2 reads FYNNEI. This CDR3 spans 15 amino acids. With 6 bases clipped from V and 1 base from J, the junction kept 6 bases outside the gene matches. The DNA of the CDR3 is TGTGCCAGCAGCGCAGGGGGATTGTCCTACAATGAGCAGTTCTTC. Its translation is CASSAGGLSYNEQFF.

In regard to this clone: Other DNA sequences in the sample encode the same CDR3. This chain uses TRBV9 with TRBJ2-3, with 7 bases aligning to TRBD1. CDR1 is SGDLS, CDR2 YYNGEE, per germline. Trimming at V came to 2 bases and at J to 5 bases, leaving 8 bases not matched to a gene. The CDR3 is 15 amino acids. The CDR3 DNA sequence: TGTGCCAGCAGCGTCTTAGGGACAGCTGGAGATACGCAGTATTTT. Translation gives CASSVLGTAGDTQYF.

The chain is built from TRBV4-2 and TRBJ2-7, with 7 bases aligning to TRBD1. The V gene's germline CDR1 is LGHNA and CDR2 YNFKEQ. The trim removed 5 bases at V and 0 bases at J, leaving 4 bases unmatched. The CDR3 consists of 14 residues. The CDR3 loop is CASSAWDSSYEQYF. The CDR3 DNA reads TGTGCCAGCAGCGCCTGGGACAGCTCCTACGAGCAGTACTTC.

V usage is TRBV28 and J usage is TRBJ2-1; D possibly corresponds to TRBD2 (6 bases). Between the trimmed V and J ends, which lost 2 bases and 9 bases, there was a span of 17 bases. This CDR3 region has 15 residues. Germline-derived CDR1 and CDR2 are MDHEN and SYDVKM. The CDR3 sequence: CASSLAGSGGLEQFF. CDR3 bases: TGTGCCAGCAGTTTAGCCGGGAGTGGGGGACTTGAGCAGTTCTTC.

The chain carries TRBV6-5 and TRBJ1-6; D is possibly TRBD1 (5 bases). Germline CDR1 is MNHEY and CDR2 is SVGAGI. Deletions cut 6 bases from V and 7 bases from J, with 10 bases between. The CDR3 covers 13 residues. As DNA, the CDR3 is TGTGCCAGCAGGGGAGGGGTAAATTCACCCCTCCACTTT. This gives the protein CASRGGVNSPLHF.

The V gene is TRBV30, the J gene TRBJ2-7, with 11 bases lining up with TRBD2. The CDR3 has 16 residues. Trimming at V came to 1 base and at J to 0 bases, leaving 5 bases not matched to a gene. Germline V CDR1 and CDR2: GTSNPN, SVGIG (reference sequence). CDR3 DNA: TGTGCCTGGAGTGAGTTGACTAGCGGGGCCTCCTACGAGCAGTACTTC. Translation gives CAWSELTSGASYEQYF.

The CDR3 DNA reads as TGTGCCAGCAAAGGAACAGGGTTAGGAAACACCATATATTTT. Amino acids: CASKGTGLGNTIYF. The chain couples TRBV2 to TRBJ1-3; D possibly corresponds to TRBD1 (6 bases). CDR1 is SNHLY and CDR2 is FYNNEI in the germline V gene. V was cut by 7 bases and J by 4 bases, with 14 bases left in between. This CDR3 has 14 amino acids. The full variable domain, completed using reference TRBV2 and TRBJ1-3, is EPEVTQTPSHQVTQMGQEVILRCVPISNHLYFYWYRQILGQKVEFLVSFYNNEISEKSEIFDDQFSVERPDGSNFTLKIRSTKLEDSAMYFCASKGTGLGNTIYFGEGSWLTVV.

For this clone: This same CDR3 is encoded by further DNA sequences in the sample. CDR3 protein: CAISATGGNTEAFF. Here the CDR3 DNA reads TGTGCCATCAGCGCAACAGGGGGGAACACTGAAGCTTTCTTT. The chain combines TRBV10-3 with TRBJ1-1; 8 bases fit TRBD1. With 6 bases clipped from V and 1 base from J, the junction kept 4 bases outside the gene matches. The germline V gene encodes CDR1 ENHRY and CDR2 SYGVKD. This CDR3 comprises 14 residues.

This clone was picked up one time. V gene TRBV27 combines with J gene TRBJ1-2, with unresolved D. Trimming cost V 3 bases and J 4 bases, with 9 bases left between them. The CDR3 consists of 13 residues. CDR1 and CDR2 from the germline V gene are MNHEY and SMNVEV (reference sequence). CDR3 DNA: TGTGCCAGCAGTTTCTCGTGGCTCTATGGCTACACCTTC. Its protein is CASSFSWLYGYTF.

This clone was recorded once. The J gene is TRBJ2-7, the V gene TRBV18; 7 bases map to TRBD2. The CDR3 length is 15 residues. Looked up from germline, CDR1 is KGHSH and CDR2 is LQKENI. V lost 3 bases to trimming and J lost 5 bases; unmatched junction nucleotides: 10. CDR3 nucleotides: TGTGCCAGCTCACCCCTACCGGCGACTAGCCACGAGCAGTACTTC. Protein sequence: CASSPLPATSHEQYF. Filled out from reference TRBV18 and TRBJ2-7, the complete variable domain reads NAGVMQNPRHLVRRRGQEARLRCSPMKGHSHVYWYRQLPEEGLKFMVYLQKENIIDESGMPKERFSAEFPKEGPSILRIQQVVRGDSAAYFCASSPLPATSHEQYFGPGTRLTVT.

The chain recombines TRBV7-2 with TRBJ1-2; weak D call: TRBD1 (5 bases). V was shortened by 5 bases and J by 0 bases, with 13 bases between the two germline ends. Germline V gene lookup returns CDR1 SGHTA and CDR2 FQGNSA. CDR3 length equals 15 residues. CDR3 sequence (DNA): TGTGCCAGCAGCCCACGCCCAGGGCCTAACTATGGCTACACCTTC. Amino acids: CASSPRPGPNYGYTF.

CDR3 protein: CASSSSDRGDYEQYF. The DNA of the CDR3 is TGTGCCAGCAGCTCCTCGGACAGGGGTGACTACGAGCAGTACTTC. The chain carries TRBV11-2 and TRBJ2-7; 9 bases fit TRBD1. The V and J ends lost 4 bases and 3 bases, in that order; junction bases with no gene match: 7. Germline V lookup: CDR1 SGHAT, CDR2 FQNNGV. This CDR3 has 15 amino acids.

The chain links TRBV7-2 to TRBJ1-2; TRBD1 might be the D (5 bases). This CDR3 is 15 amino acids long. V lost 1 base and J lost 4, with 13 bases in between. From germline, CDR1 is SGHTA and CDR2 FQGNSA. The CDR3, as DNA: TGTGCCAGCAGCTTAGGGGCAGGGTCAATCTATGGCTACACCTTC. It encodes CASSLGAGSIYGYTF. Full variable domain (missing parts from reference TRBV7-2 and TRBJ1-2): GAGVSQSPSNKVTEKGKDVELRCDPISGHTALYWYRQSLGQGLEFLIYFQGNSAPDKSGLPSDRFSAERTGGSVSTLTIQRTQQEDSAVYLCASSLGAGSIYGYTFGSGTRLTVV.

V and J are TRBV5-4 and TRBJ2-5; 9 nucleotides agree with TRBD2. Germline trimming cut 0 bases from V and 4 bases from J; bases unmatched to any gene: 4. Germline V gene sequence: CDR1 SGHNT, CDR2 YYREEE (reference sequence). CDR3 length equals 15 residues. CDR3 DNA: TGTGCCAGCAGCTTGGGCGGGGGGGCCGGAGAGACCCAGTACTTC. Translation gives CASSLGGGAGETQYF.

The CDR3 coding sequence is TGTGCCACCAGTGGAACAGGGGGGCGCGGCGATGAGCAGTTCTTC. Its protein is CATSGTGGRGDEQFF. V usage is TRBV24-1 and J usage is TRBJ2-1, with 8 bases aligning to TRBD1. The CDR3 length is 15 residues. After removal of 5 bases from V and 8 bases from J, the junction contained 10 bases not matched to a gene. The germline CDR1 and CDR2 sequences are KGHDR and SFDVKD.

This chain connects TRBV9 to TRBJ2-1; 10 bases agree with TRBD2. After removal of 0 bases from V and 4 bases from J, the junction contained 10 bases not matched to a gene. The germline gives CDR1 SGDLS, CDR2 YYNGEE. This CDR3 is built from 18 residues. The CDR3 DNA reads as TGTGCCAGCAGCGTAGGGGGGGCTAGCGGGAGTATTTACAATGAGCAGTTCTTC. Translating it yields CASSVGGASGSIYNEQFF.

For the CDR3, the DNA is TGTGCCAGCAGTTCAGGAGGGGGCGCCTCTGGCTACACCTTC. Its translation: CASSSGGGASGYTF. V is TRBV28 and J is TRBJ1-2; 7 bases align to TRBD1. Trimming removed 4 bases from V and 7 bases from J; junction bases left unmatched: 9. The CDR3 is 14 residues long. CDR1 is MDHEN, CDR2 SYDVKM, per germline.